The 32 T cell receptor beta chains in this list originate from one sample, sequenced in a study of shared T cell receptors in the human thymus. Sequenced by immunoSEQ multiplex PCR; TCRdb stores in-frame clones only, minus some. This table holds roughly 550,000 clones, about 80% found once. These same records also appear under a second study, on human thymus T cells.

Sequencing input: thymocytes. These receptor sequences come from a boy younger than two with a congenital heart defect.

The chain joins TRBV5-6 to TRBJ2-1, with 9 bases fitting TRBD2. V dropped 0 bases and J dropped 8; count of bases not matched to a gene: 9. The CDR3 runs 16 residues. Germline-derived CDR1 and CDR2 are SGHDT and YYEEEE. The CDR3 DNA reads as TGTGCCAGCAGCTTGGCTTCGGGACTAGCTTTATATGAGCAGTTCTTC. It translates to CASSLASGLALYEQFF.

This chain uses TRBV5-6 with TRBJ1-3; 7 bases map to TRBD1. CDR1 and CDR2 (germline): SGHDT, YYEEEE. This CDR3 spans 15 amino acids. V gave up 4 bases and J gave up 2 bases; unmatched junction bases: 6. CDR3 sequence reads: CASSATGAAGNTIYF. In DNA, the CDR3 is TGTGCCAGCAGCGCAACAGGGGCGGCTGGAAACACCATATATTTT. Combining the CDR3 with reference TRBV5-6 and TRBJ1-3 gives the whole variable domain DAGVTQSPTHLIKTRGQQVTLRCSPKSGHDTVSWYQQALGQGPQFIFQYYEEEERQRGNFPDRFSGHQFPNYSSELNVNALLLGDSALYLCASSATGAAGNTIYFGEGSWLTVV.

This chain links TRBV6-5 with TRBJ2-5, with 14 bases identical to TRBD2. V lost 5 bases to trimming and J lost 11 bases; unmatched junction nucleotides: 7. This CDR3 region has 14 residues. Germline CDR1 and CDR2: MNHEY and SVGAGI. The CDR3 sequence: CASSQTSGRAPQYF. Written as DNA, the CDR3 is TGTGCCAGCAGTCAGACTAGCGGGAGGGCCCCGCAGTACTTC.

The V and J genes are TRBV25-1 and TRBJ2-7; D is undetermined. Germline V gene lookup returns CDR1 MGHDK and CDR2 SYGVNS. This CDR3 comprises 16 residues. The germline V and J ends were trimmed by 1 base and 6 bases, with 19 bases remaining between them. CDR3 amino acids: CASSESVVQVAGEQYF. The CDR3 DNA follows: TGTGCCAGCAGTGAATCCGTCGTCCAGGTCGCCGGCGAGCAGTACTTC.

This chain links TRBV29-1 with TRBJ2-5; no clear D. Germline loops: CDR1 SQVTM, CDR2 ANQGSEA. The length of the CDR3 is 13 residues. Trimming pared 1 base from V and 1 base from J, leaving 7 bases between. CDR3 in amino acids: CSVEGQFQETQYF. The CDR3 coding sequence is TGCAGCGTTGAAGGCCAGTTCCAAGAGACCCAGTACTTC.

This sequence joins TRBV30 and TRBJ2-1; D perhaps matches TRBD1 (5 bases). The germline V gene has CDR1 GTSNPN and CDR2 SVGIG (reference sequence). The CDR3 has 14 amino acids. Trimming pared 4 bases from V and 8 bases from J, leaving 18 bases between. The CDR3 protein is CAWTTLFRVHEQFF. In DNA form, the CDR3 reads TGTGCCTGGACCACCCTTTTCAGGGTCCATGAGCAGTTCTTC.

Turning to this clone: Distinct nucleotide sequences in the sample also encode this CDR3. The chain couples TRBV28 to TRBJ2-7; TRBD1 is a possible D gene (6 bases). The CDR3 covers 15 residues. Trimming left V 3 bases short and J 2 bases short, with 14 bases between. Germline V lookup: CDR1 MDHEN, CDR2 SYDVKM. CDR3 nucleotide sequence: TGTGCCAGCAGTTTGCCTTGGACAGTCACCTACGAGCAGTACTTC. Translated, it gives CASSLPWTVTYEQYF.

The chain uses TRBV4-2 and TRBJ1-1, with D tentatively TRBD1 (6 bases). This CDR3 has 14 residues. V lost 3 bases to trimming and J lost 7 bases, with 15 bases between them. The V gene's germline CDR1 is LGHNA and CDR2 YNFKEQ. The CDR3 DNA reads TGTGCCAGCAGCCAGGCTACAGGGTCGAGTGAAGCTTTCTTT. It yields the protein CASSQATGSSEAFF.

This chain uses TRBV18 with TRBJ1-2; D remains unclear. Germline loops: CDR1 KGHSH, CDR2 LQKENI. With 8 bases removed from V and 4 bases from J, the gap between germline ends came to 5 bases. This CDR3 has 10 residues. CDR3 nucleotide sequence: TGTGCCAGCCCATCCTATGGCTACACCTTC. Translating it yields CASPSYGYTF.

This clone was seen only a few times. The chain carries TRBV6-1 and TRBJ1-1; weak D call: TRBD1 (6 bases). CDR1 and CDR2 from the germline V gene are MNHNS and SASEGT. The CDR3 consists of 14 residues. With 7 bases removed from V and 3 bases from J, the gap between germline ends came to 15 bases. CDR3 residues: CASKGVGRYTEAFF. The CDR3, as DNA: TGTGCCAGCAAGGGGGTCGGACGGTACACTGAAGCTTTCTTT.

This clone was counted once. As DNA, the CDR3 is TGTGCCAGCAGCTCTTTCACCAGGAGGGCTTATGGCTACACCTTC. Its protein product is CASSSFTRRAYGYTF. The chain couples TRBV28 to TRBJ1-2; unclear D gene. The CDR3 extends over 15 amino acids. V dropped 6 bases and J dropped 5 bases, with 19 bases sitting between them. Germline V gene data show CDR1 as MDHEN and CDR2 as SYDVKM.

This chain links TRBV4-3 with TRBJ2-5, with 8 nucleotides matching TRBD2. The trim removed 1 base at V and 1 base at J, leaving 14 bases unmatched. This CDR3 has 19 amino acids. Per the germline V gene, CDR1 is LGHNA and CDR2 is YSLEER. The CDR3 reads CASSQGGKREWGPQETQYF. CDR3 sequence (DNA): TGCGCCAGCAGCCAAGGGGGGAAGCGGGAGTGGGGTCCCCAAGAGACCCAGTACTTC.

This clone occurred a few times. The chain links TRBV5-5 to TRBJ2-7, with a weak D call TRBD2 (6 bases). The CDR3 covers 16 residues. Trimming pared 3 bases from V and 6 bases from J, leaving 22 bases between. The germline V gene has CDR1 SGHKS and CDR2 YYEKEE (reference sequence). CDR3 amino acids: CASSWAGPTRPGEQYF. CDR3 coding DNA: TGTGCCAGCAGCTGGGCGGGACCGACCCGCCCTGGCGAGCAGTACTTC.

This chain uses TRBV4-1 with TRBJ1-1; D not certain. With 0 bases removed from V and 1 base from J, the gap between germline ends came to 9 bases. The CDR3 sequence is 15 residues long. Germline V lookup: CDR1 MGHRA, CDR2 YSYEKL. The CDR3 spells CASSQDHSRNTEAFF. The CDR3 coding sequence is TGCGCCAGCAGCCAAGATCATAGCAGGAACACTGAAGCTTTCTTT.

This chain links TRBV6-6 with TRBJ1-5, with D perhaps matching TRBD1 (6 bases). The CDR3 runs to 15 residues. CDR1 is MNHNY, CDR2 SVGAGI, per germline (reference sequence). V lost 6 bases and J lost 6, with 18 bases in between. The CDR3 coding sequence is TGTGCCAGCAGGCGCTTGGGAGGGGGAAGTCAGCCCCAGCATTTT. Its protein is CASRRLGGGSQPQHF.

V gene TRBV30 combines with J gene TRBJ1-2; D remains unclear. The CDR3 is made up of 11 amino acids. Trimming left V 3 bases short and J 1 base short, with 3 bases between. CDR1 and CDR2 from the germline V gene are GTSNPN and SVGIG (reference sequence). The CDR3 is CAWRRNYGYTF. CDR3 DNA: TGTGCCTGGAGGCGTAACTATGGCTACACCTTC.

This rearrangement joins TRBV30 to TRBJ1-3, with unresolved D. Germline CDR1 GTSNPN, CDR2 SVGIG (reference sequence). Trimming left V 2 bases short and J 4 bases short, with 9 bases between. The CDR3 length is 13 residues. The DNA for the CDR3 is TGTGCCTGGAGTATCCCAACAGGAAACACCATATATTTT. This sequence encodes CAWSIPTGNTIYF.

V usage is TRBV28 and J usage is TRBJ2-1, with 11 bases that match TRBD2. With 6 bases clipped from V and 4 bases from J, the junction kept 5 bases outside the gene matches. CDR3 length equals 15 residues. The germline V gene has CDR1 MDHEN and CDR2 SYDVKM. CDR3 sequence: CASSRSSGRYNEQFF. The CDR3 DNA follows: TGTGCCAGCAGCCGGTCTAGCGGGAGGTACAATGAGCAGTTCTTC.

V gene TRBV28 combines with J gene TRBJ1-5; TRBD1 agrees at 8 bases. Losses at the gene ends were 5 bases for V and 2 bases for J; bases not matched to a gene: 8. The CDR3 totals 16 residues. CDR1 is MDHEN, CDR2 SYDVKM, per germline. CDR3 nucleotide sequence: TGTGCCAGCAGTGACTGGACAGGGTGGGGCAATCAGCCCCAGCATTTT. As protein: CASSDWTGWGNQPQHF.

The chain employs TRBV25-1 and TRBJ1-1, with TRBD1 matching over 11 bases. CDR1 and CDR2 (germline): MGHDK, SYGVNS. Trimming at V came to 2 bases and at J to 7 bases, leaving 3 bases not matched to a gene. The CDR3 is 14 residues long. The CDR3 bases are TGTGCCAGCAGTGAAGGGACAGGGGGTAGTGAAGCTTTCTTT. It encodes CASSEGTGGSEAFF.

This clone was counted only a few times. The J gene is TRBJ1-1, the V gene TRBV28; no reliable D call. There are 16 residues in the CDR3. V lost 7 bases to trimming and J lost 3 bases, with 21 bases between them. Germline V gene lookup returns CDR1 MDHEN and CDR2 SYDVKM. CDR3 amino acids: CASIPGEGGEDTEAFF. The CDR3 DNA reads TGTGCCAGCATCCCCGGGGAGGGCGGGGAAGACACTGAAGCTTTCTTT.

This clone was seen only a few times. This chain uses TRBV10-3 with TRBJ1-3; tentative D call: TRBD1 (5 bases). The germline V gene encodes CDR1 ENHRY and CDR2 SYGVKD. This CDR3 has 14 amino acids. The V end was cut by 2 bases, the J end by 4 bases, with 9 bases between. CDR3 sequence reads: CAISEAGTGNTIYF. The CDR3 coding sequence is TGTGCCATCAGTGAGGCGGGGACGGGAAACACCATATATTTT.

V gene TRBV7-9 combines with J gene TRBJ2-7, with 14 bases matching TRBD2. The CDR3 length is 19 residues. The V and J ends lost 5 bases and 0 bases, in that order; junction bases with no gene match: 12. Germline-derived CDR1 and CDR2 are SEHNR and FQNEAQ (reference sequence). CDR3 residues: CASSPLGLAGGPSSYEQYF. The CDR3 DNA reads as TGTGCCAGCAGCCCACTAGGACTAGCGGGAGGCCCCAGCTCCTACGAGCAGTACTTC.

The rearrangement joins TRBV4-3 to TRBJ1-2, with 7 bases identical to TRBD1. The CDR3 extends over 13 amino acids. J was trimmed by 8 bases and V by 0 bases; bases with no gene match: 3. Germline V gene sequence: CDR1 LGHNA, CDR2 YSLEER. As DNA, the CDR3 is TGCGCCAGCAGCCAAGACAGGGGGGCGGGCTACACCTTC. Protein: CASSQDRGAGYTF.

The chain combines TRBV27 with TRBJ2-5; 12 bases are shared with TRBD2. V lost 5 bases to trimming and J lost 5 bases; unmatched junction nucleotides: 6. This CDR3 is built from 15 residues. Germline V gives CDR1 MNHEY, CDR2 SMNVEV (reference sequence). CDR3 nucleotide sequence: TGTGCCAGCAGTCTAGGACTAGCGGGAAATGAGACCCAGTACTTC. Its translation: CASSLGLAGNETQYF.

J is TRBJ2-5 and V is TRBV5-8, with TRBD2 matching over 8 bases. The V gene end was trimmed by 5 bases and the J gene end by 10 bases; junction bases not matched to a gene: 10. This CDR3 contains 13 residues. The germline gives CDR1 SGHTS, CDR2 YDEGEE. The CDR3 loop is CASSPSGWSVQYF. The CDR3 DNA sequence: TGTGCCAGCAGTCCTAGCGGGTGGTCGGTCCAGTACTTC.

V gene TRBV7-2 combines with J gene TRBJ2-7; TRBD2 agrees at 13 bases. This CDR3 spans 17 amino acids. V lost 4 bases and J lost 0; bases outside the gene matches: 6. Germline assignment: CDR1 SGHTA and CDR2 FQGNSA. For the CDR3, the DNA is TGTGCCAGCAGCTCCGGGACTAGCGGGAAGGTCTCCTACGAGCAGTACTTC. It translates to CASSSGTSGKVSYEQYF. Drawing the rest from reference TRBV7-2 and TRBJ2-7, the complete variable domain is GAGVSQSPSNKVTEKGKDVELRCDPISGHTALYWYRQSLGQGLEFLIYFQGNSAPDKSGLPSDRFSAERTGGSVSTLTIQRTQQEDSAVYLCASSSGTSGKVSYEQYFGPGTRLTVT.

This chain links TRBV27 with TRBJ2-5, with 9 bases identical to TRBD2. Germline V CDR1 and CDR2: MNHEY, SMNVEV (reference sequence). The CDR3 contains 15 residues. J was trimmed by 3 bases and V by 2 bases; bases with no gene match: 4. Here the CDR3 DNA reads TGTGCCAGCAGTTTAGAAGGGACTAGCAAAGAGACCCAGTACTTC. Protein sequence: CASSLEGTSKETQYF.

The chain links TRBV6-5 to TRBJ2-1; TRBD2 aligns across 9 bases. V shed 5 bases and J 15 bases; nucleotides not matched to a gene: 8. CDR1 MNHEY and CDR2 SVGAGI come from the germline V gene. The CDR3 length is 12 residues. Written as DNA, the CDR3 is TGTGCCAGCAGTATGCCGGGACTAGCACTGTTCTTC. Its protein is CASSMPGLALFF.

V is TRBV4-1 and J is TRBJ2-7, with TRBD2 as a possible D gene (5 bases). Trimming removed 0 bases from V and 7 bases from J, with 13 bases in between. There are 14 residues in the CDR3. The germline gives CDR1 MGHRA, CDR2 YSYEKL. The chain's CDR3 is CASSQDSTSQEQYF. In DNA form, the CDR3 reads TGCGCCAGCAGCCAAGATAGTACTAGTCAAGAGCAGTACTTC.

This clone was seen a handful of times. The gene calls are TRBV6-4 and TRBJ2-7; 10 bases are shared with TRBD2. The CDR3 is 14 amino acids. J gave up 4 bases and V 5 bases, and 5 bases lay outside the gene matches. Germline V gene sequence: CDR1 MRHNA, CDR2 SNTAGT. For the CDR3, the DNA is TGTGCCAGCAGTCGACCAGCGGGAGGGTACGAGCAGTACTTC. Amino acid sequence: CASSRPAGGYEQYF.

The chain links TRBV5-1 to TRBJ1-3; D might be TRBD1 (6 bases). Per germline, CDR1 SGHRS and CDR2 YFSETQ. The CDR3 totals 18 residues. Trimming shortened V by 3 bases and J by 0 bases, and 19 bases separated the two germline ends. The CDR3 DNA reads TGCGCCAGCAGCTCGCGCCCTCGGACAGCCACCTCTGGAAACACCATATATTTT. Protein product: CASSSRPRTATSGNTIYF.